This T cell receptor beta chain stems from a study of T cell changes during pregnancy in multiple sclerosis. Assay used: immunoSEQ multiplex PCR; TCRdb lists only in-frame clones, some missing. The sample carries about 50,000 clones, roughly 95% recorded once. Germline V gene data show CDR1 as MNHNS and CDR2 as SASEGT. V lost 4 bases and J 2 bases, leaving 20 bases between the germline ends. The CDR3 runs to 17 residues. The chain carries TRBV6-1 and TRBJ2-5; TRBD2 might be the D (6 bases). Material: CD4+ T cells from peripheral blood mononuclear cells, obtained in the third trimester of pregnancy. This receptor was taken from a female donor with multiple sclerosis, enrolled in a pregnancy study. CDR3 sequence (DNA): TGTGCCAGCAGTGGGGTTCGGGACTGGAGGAAGCAAGAGACCCAGTACTTC. It specifies CASSGVRDWRKQETQYF.